One and the same sample provided the 2 T cell receptor beta chains below, sequenced in a study of blood T cell repertoires in COVID-19. Assay used: immunoSEQ multiplex PCR; TCRdb lists only in-frame clones, some missing. The repertoire holds around 200,000 clones, with about 88% as singletons. The sequencing sample was made of PBMCs or T cells enriched from blood (not recorded which). These receptors were collected from a woman aged 25 to 39 who had been exposed to COVID-19.

The J gene is TRBJ2-7, the V gene TRBV4-2, with D hard to call. V was trimmed by 0 bases and J by 4 bases, leaving 7 bases between them. CDR3 length: 13 residues. Germline-derived CDR1 and CDR2 are LGHNA and YNFKEQ. The CDR3 region is CASSQDDGYEQYF. The CDR3 nucleotides read TGTGCCAGCAGCCAAGATGACGGGTACGAGCAGTACTTC.

This chain connects TRBV11-3 to TRBJ2-1; maybe TRBD2 (6 bases). Trimming shortened V by 5 bases and J by 12 bases, and 14 bases separated the two germline ends. The CDR3 is 12 amino acids. In germline, CDR1 is SGHNT, CDR2 YENEEA. The CDR3 DNA reads as TGTGCCAGCAGCCCACCGGGACTGGGGCAGTTCTTC. Amino acid sequence: CASSPPGLGQFF.